The text below deals with one T cell receptor beta chain. This sample stems from a study of beta chain features in type 1 diabetes. This CDR3 spans 14 amino acids. Trimming pared 2 bases from V and 3 bases from J, leaving 11 bases between. Per the germline V gene, CDR1 is GTSNPN and CDR2 is SVGIG (reference sequence). Sequencing targeted expressed TCRB transcripts, as all isolated RNA had been reverse transcribed. Assay: immunoSEQ multiplex PCR; the TCRdb copy retains only in-frame clones and omits some. The data contain some 400,000 clones, around 15% of them singletons. The chain uses TRBV30 and TRBJ1-5; D not certain. The TCR sequence derives from a woman aged 18-29 years in good health. Material for sequencing was naive CD4+ T cells from blood. The CDR3 coding sequence is TGTGCCTGGAGTTTAGGTGGGCACAATCAGCCCCAGCATTTT. It encodes CAWSLGGHNQPQHF.